The sequence of this T cell receptor beta chain was determined in a study of neurological immune-mediated disorders. Ten or more counts support this clonotype. Its specificity is unknown. TCRdb re-derived calls from the 5' RACE reads in MiXCR, one entry per CDR3 protein. The repertoire has tens of thousands of distinct CDR3 sequences, roughly an eighth of them found once; the top ten carry 4.6%. Time point reported: longitudinal time-point 1 (baseline). Unsorted libraries were prepared from 2 million PBMCs held at -80 C. Whole-study findings and limits: Multiple sclerosis patients had less TCR clonal expansion than even healthy controls, unlike HTLV-1-associated myelopathy.

Germline V gives CDR1 MNHEY, CDR2 SMNVEV (reference sequence). The CDR3 totals 14 residues. V lost 6 bases to trimming and J lost 6 bases; unmatched junction nucleotides: 4. The V gene is TRBV27, the J gene TRBJ2-4; 11 bases fit TRBD2. The TCR was taken from a female donor with HTLV-1-associated myelopathy (HAM/TSP). The sample comprised PBMCs. Written as DNA, the CDR3 is TGTGCCAGCAGAGACCTAGCGGGGGGAAACATTCAGTACTTC. This encodes CASRDLAGGNIQYF.